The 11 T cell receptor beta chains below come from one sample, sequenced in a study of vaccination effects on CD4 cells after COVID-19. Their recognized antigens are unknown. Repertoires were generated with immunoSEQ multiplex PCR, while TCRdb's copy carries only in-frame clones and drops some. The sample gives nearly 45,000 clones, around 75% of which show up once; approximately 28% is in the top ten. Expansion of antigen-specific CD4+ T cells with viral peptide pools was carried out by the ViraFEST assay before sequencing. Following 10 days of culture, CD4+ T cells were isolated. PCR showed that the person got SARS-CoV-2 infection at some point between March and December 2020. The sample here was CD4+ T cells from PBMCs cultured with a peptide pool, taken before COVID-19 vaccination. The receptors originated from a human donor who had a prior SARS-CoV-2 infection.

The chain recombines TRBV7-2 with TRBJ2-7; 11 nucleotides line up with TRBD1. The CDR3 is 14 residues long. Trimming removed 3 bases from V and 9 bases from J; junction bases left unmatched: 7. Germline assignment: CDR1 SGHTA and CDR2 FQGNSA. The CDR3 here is CASSFGQGALRQYF. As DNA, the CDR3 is TGTGCCAGCAGCTTCGGACAGGGGGCGCTTAGGCAGTACTTC.

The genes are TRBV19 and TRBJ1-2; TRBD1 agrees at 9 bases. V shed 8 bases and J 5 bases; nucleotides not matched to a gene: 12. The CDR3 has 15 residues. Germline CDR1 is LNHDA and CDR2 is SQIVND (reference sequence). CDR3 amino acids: CASETGGPYGYGYTF. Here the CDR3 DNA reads TGTGCCAGTGAAACAGGGGGCCCATATGGGTATGGCTACACCTTC.

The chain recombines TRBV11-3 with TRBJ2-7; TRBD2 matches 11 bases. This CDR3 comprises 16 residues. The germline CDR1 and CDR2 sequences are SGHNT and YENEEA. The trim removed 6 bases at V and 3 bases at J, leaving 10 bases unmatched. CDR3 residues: CASSELAGVPGYEQYF. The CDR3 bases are TGTGCCAGCAGTGAACTAGCGGGAGTTCCGGGCTACGAGCAGTACTTC.

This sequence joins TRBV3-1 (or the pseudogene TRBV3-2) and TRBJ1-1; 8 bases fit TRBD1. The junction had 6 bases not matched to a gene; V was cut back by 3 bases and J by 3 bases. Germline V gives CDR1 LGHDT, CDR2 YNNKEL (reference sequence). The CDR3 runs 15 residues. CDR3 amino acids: CASSQPDRGHTEAFF. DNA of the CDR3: TGTGCCAGCAGCCAGCCAGACAGGGGCCACACTGAAGCTTTCTTT.

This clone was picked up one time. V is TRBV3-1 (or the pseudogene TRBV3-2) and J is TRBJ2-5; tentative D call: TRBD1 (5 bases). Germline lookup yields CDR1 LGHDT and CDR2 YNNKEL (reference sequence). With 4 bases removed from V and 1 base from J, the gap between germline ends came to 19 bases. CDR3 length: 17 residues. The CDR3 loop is CASSRWQGNDFQETQYF. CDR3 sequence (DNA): TGTGCCAGCAGCCGATGGCAGGGCAATGATTTCCAAGAGACCCAGTACTTC.

CDR3 residues: CASRDLFPGDSNQPQHF. The CDR3 DNA is TGTGCCAGTAGAGACTTGTTCCCGGGGGATAGCAATCAGCCCCAGCATTTT. V gene TRBV19 combines with J gene TRBJ1-5; TRBD1 is a possible D gene (5 bases). Germline values: CDR1 LNHDA, CDR2 SQIVND (reference sequence). Trimming took 6 bases from V and 0 from J, leaving 18 bases between them. CDR3 length: 17 residues.

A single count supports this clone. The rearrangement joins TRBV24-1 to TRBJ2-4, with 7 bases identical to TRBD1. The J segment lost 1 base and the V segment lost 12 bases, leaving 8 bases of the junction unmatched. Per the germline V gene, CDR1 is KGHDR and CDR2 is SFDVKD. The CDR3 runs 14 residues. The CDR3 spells CAAGQGEAKNIQYF. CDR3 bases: TGTGCCGCCGGGCAGGGGGAGGCCAAAAACATTCAGTACTTC.

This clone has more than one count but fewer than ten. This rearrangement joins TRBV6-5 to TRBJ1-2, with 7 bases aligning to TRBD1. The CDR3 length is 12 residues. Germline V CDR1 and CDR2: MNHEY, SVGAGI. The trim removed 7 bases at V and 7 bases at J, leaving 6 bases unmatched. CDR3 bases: TGTGCCAGCAAGGAGACAGGGACTGGCTACACCTTC. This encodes CASKETGTGYTF.

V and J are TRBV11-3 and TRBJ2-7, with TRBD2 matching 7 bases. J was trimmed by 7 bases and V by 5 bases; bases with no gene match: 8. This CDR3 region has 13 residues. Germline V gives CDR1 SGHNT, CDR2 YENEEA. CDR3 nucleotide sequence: TGTGCCAGCAGCCTGGACGGGGGGAGGGAGCAGTACTTC. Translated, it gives CASSLDGGREQYF.

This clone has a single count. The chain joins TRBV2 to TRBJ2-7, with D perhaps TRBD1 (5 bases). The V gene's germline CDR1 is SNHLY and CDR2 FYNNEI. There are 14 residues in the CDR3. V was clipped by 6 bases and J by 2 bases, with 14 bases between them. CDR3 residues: CASSRAYRTYEQYF. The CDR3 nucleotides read TGTGCCAGCAGCCGGGCTTACAGGACCTACGAGCAGTACTTC.

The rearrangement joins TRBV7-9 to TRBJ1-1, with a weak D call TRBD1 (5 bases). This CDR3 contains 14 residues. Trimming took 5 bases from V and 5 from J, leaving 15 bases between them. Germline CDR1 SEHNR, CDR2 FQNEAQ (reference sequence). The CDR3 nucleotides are TGTGCCAGCAGCCGCGGGACCGAAGAAACTGAAGCTTTCTTT. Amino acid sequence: CASSRGTEETEAFF.